This T cell receptor beta chain emerged from a study of blood T cell repertoires in COVID-19. Germline V lookup: CDR1 SGHNT, CDR2 YYREEE (reference sequence). The CDR3 is 14 amino acids. V dropped 0 bases and J dropped 4 bases, with 10 bases sitting between them. Authors' methods: Counts of nucleated cells, estimated from reference gene primer amplification, were obtained. Using immunoSEQ multiplex PCR, the repertoire was profiled, and TCRdb retains in-frame clones only, with some absent. Clonal size and the V and J genes are those of that table, whereas D and trimming came from the DNA. The sample holds about 240,000 clones, about 90% seen once.

The chain has TRBV5-4 and TRBJ2-5; D call uncertain. The sequence derives from a woman aged 40 to 50 with acute COVID-19. The sample consisted of PBMCs or T cells enriched from blood (not recorded which). DNA for the CDR3: TGTGCCAGCAGCTTGGGAGGCTCGACAGAGACCCAGTACTTC. Protein product: CASSLGGSTETQYF.